These 18 T cell receptor beta chains were all obtained from the same sample, sequenced in a study of shared clonotypes between healthy human individuals. Sequenced by immunoSEQ multiplex PCR; TCRdb stores in-frame clones only, minus some. The data contain about 710,000 clones, 55% to 80% of them singletons. The sequenced sample was memory CD4+ T cells sorted from blood. The sample's subset: CD45RA-negative fraction. These TCRs come from a woman aged 25 to 39 in good health.

The chain uses TRBV4-1 and TRBJ1-5; D unclear. V was trimmed by 4 bases and J by 2 bases, leaving 18 bases between them. This CDR3 contains 17 residues. From germline, CDR1 is MGHRA and CDR2 YSYEKL. In DNA, the CDR3 is TGCGCCAGCAGCCCCTTTTTTGGAGCGACGGGCAATCAGCCCCAGCATTTT. This gives the protein CASSPFFGATGNQPQHF.

V and J are TRBV5-1 and TRBJ2-5; 12 bases are a match to TRBD1. CDR1 is SGHRS, CDR2 YFSETQ, per germline. V dropped 4 bases and J dropped 3; count of bases not matched to a gene: 7. This CDR3 is 16 amino acids long. The CDR3: CASSLLGQGAKETQYF. The CDR3 DNA reads TGCGCCAGCAGCCTCCTGGGACAGGGGGCGAAAGAGACCCAGTACTTC. Supplemented by reference TRBV5-1 and TRBJ2-5, the full variable domain reads KAGVTQTPRYLIKTRGQQVTLSCSPISGHRSVSWYQQTPGQGLQFLFEYFSETQRNKGNFPGRFSGRQFSNSRSEMNVSTLELGDSALYLCASSLLGQGAKETQYFGPGTRLLVL.

Only one count was recorded for this clone. The V call is TRBV7-8, the J call TRBJ2-3; TRBD2 might be the D (6 bases). This CDR3 comprises 15 residues. CDR1 and CDR2 from the germline V gene are SGHVS and FQNEAQ. V lost 5 bases to trimming and J lost 2 bases, with 14 bases between them. The CDR3 sequence: CASSLLAAPTDTQYF. The CDR3 DNA follows: TGTGCCAGCAGCCTACTAGCTGCTCCCACAGATACGCAGTATTTT.

The rearrangement joins TRBV4-2 to TRBJ2-2, with D perhaps matching TRBD1 (6 bases). The CDR3 covers 16 residues. Trimming cost V 1 base and J 6 bases, with 15 bases left between them. Germline V gene lookup returns CDR1 LGHNA and CDR2 YNFKEQ. CDR3 in DNA: TGTGCCAGCAGCCAAGGTCATCAGGGGAAAGCCGGGGAGCTGTTTTTT. It yields the protein CASSQGHQGKAGELFF.

There are a few counts of this clone. The rearrangement joins TRBV7-9 to TRBJ1-3, with 7 bases matching TRBD1. This CDR3 spans 15 amino acids. Germline V gene data show CDR1 as SEHNR and CDR2 as FQNEAQ (reference sequence). V lost 8 bases, J lost 2 bases, and 9 bases stayed unmatched. CDR3 in DNA: TGTGCCAGCCACCGACAGGGAGGGACTGGAAACACCATATATTTT. It encodes CASHRQGGTGNTIYF.

This clone appeared once. The rearrangement links TRBV18 to TRBJ2-2; D unclear. This CDR3 region has 12 residues. V lost 3 bases to trimming and J lost 7 bases, with 6 bases between them. From germline, CDR1 is KGHSH and CDR2 LQKENI. CDR3 in amino acids: CASSPVSGELFF. The CDR3 DNA reads as TGTGCCAGCTCACCGGTCAGCGGGGAGCTGTTTTTT.

The sample holds a few counts of this clone. The J gene is TRBJ1-5, the V gene TRBV23-1; no reliable D call. TRBV23-1 is treated as an ORF (open reading frame) with a function not yet certain. The CDR3 covers 15 residues. The ends were cut back, 3 bases at V and 0 bases at J, with 9 bases in the middle. In nucleotides, the CDR3 is TGCGCCAGCAGTCATGGAGGGATTAGCAATCAGCCCCAGCATTTT. This translates into CASSHGGISNQPQHF.

The chain joins TRBV6-1 to TRBJ2-7; TRBD2 agrees at 9 bases. Germline V gives CDR1 MNHNS, CDR2 SASEGT. The V gene end was trimmed by 7 bases and the J gene end by 6 bases; junction bases not matched to a gene: 13. The CDR3 sequence is 15 residues long. The DNA for the CDR3 is TGTGCCAGCACGTTCCAGTCTAGCGGGGAAGGCGAGCAGTACTTC. As protein: CASTFQSSGEGEQYF.

This chain's CDR3 is CASSPARGSSYEQYF. The CDR3 DNA reads TGTGCCAGCAGCCCCGCCCGCGGGAGCTCCTACGAGCAGTACTTC. V gene TRBV5-4 combines with J gene TRBJ2-7; TRBD2 aligns across 7 bases. Germline assignment: CDR1 SGHNT and CDR2 YYREEE (reference sequence). Trimming took 4 bases from V and 0 from J; bases not matched to a gene: 7. The CDR3 totals 15 residues.

V usage is TRBV18 and J usage is TRBJ1-4; maybe TRBD1 (6 bases). CDR3 length: 17 amino acids. CDR1 and CDR2 from the germline V gene are KGHSH and LQKENI. V was trimmed by 3 bases and J by 7 bases, leaving 21 bases between them. This CDR3 is CASSPQEAGARSEKLFF. CDR3 sequence (DNA): TGTGCCAGCTCACCCCAAGAGGCGGGGGCGCGAAGTGAAAAACTGTTTTTT.

The rearrangement uses TRBV12-5 and TRBJ1-5, with no clear D. This CDR3 has 15 residues. Trimming cost V 5 bases and J 6 bases, with 17 bases left between them. Germline CDR1 and CDR2: LGHNT and FRNRAP. The CDR3 loop is CASGPVIRTTQPQHF. CDR3 nucleotides: TGTGCTAGTGGTCCGGTCATCAGGACGACTCAGCCCCAGCATTTT.

This chain links TRBV5-1 with TRBJ2-2, with D possibly TRBD1 on 5 matching bases. The CDR3 has 16 residues. With 0 bases removed from V and 4 bases from J, the gap between germline ends came to 13 bases. Germline assignment: CDR1 SGHRS and CDR2 YFSETQ. The chain's CDR3 is CASSLDGSQGTGELFF. As DNA, the CDR3 is TGCGCCAGCAGCTTGGACGGGTCGCAGGGCACCGGGGAGCTGTTTTTT.

The J gene is TRBJ2-2, the V gene TRBV28, with D perhaps TRBD1 (6 bases). Trimming took off 6 bases at V and 6 bases at J, with 14 bases between the two ends. This CDR3 is 14 amino acids long. Per germline, CDR1 MDHEN and CDR2 SYDVKM. The CDR3 loop is CASSNRVAAGELFF. The DNA for the CDR3 is TGTGCCAGCAGCAACAGGGTCGCGGCCGGGGAGCTGTTTTTT.

The rearrangement uses TRBV5-1 and TRBJ2-5; D call uncertain. The CDR3 extends over 12 amino acids. Germline V gene data show CDR1 as SGHRS and CDR2 as YFSETQ. V shed 3 bases and J shed 2 bases, with 5 bases lying between them. The CDR3 sequence is CASSWQQETQYF. The CDR3 DNA sequence: TGCGCCAGCAGCTGGCAACAAGAGACCCAGTACTTC. Together with reference TRBV5-1 and TRBJ2-5, the CDR3 gives the full variable domain: KAGVTQTPRYLIKTRGQQVTLSCSPISGHRSVSWYQQTPGQGLQFLFEYFSETQRNKGNFPGRFSGRQFSNSRSEMNVSTLELGDSALYLCASSWQQETQYFGPGTRLLVL.

J is TRBJ2-7 and V is TRBV7-2, with a possible D match to TRBD2 (6 bases). Germline V lookup: CDR1 SGHTA, CDR2 FQGNSA. CDR3 length equals 14 residues. Trimming took off 5 bases at V and 3 bases at J, with 14 bases between the two ends. The CDR3 is CASSKSGRGYEQYF. DNA of the CDR3: TGTGCCAGCAGCAAAAGTGGGCGGGGCTACGAGCAGTACTTC.

The chain couples TRBV19 to TRBJ2-7, with D possibly matching TRBD1 (6 bases). The CDR3 is 15 residues long. Germline CDR1 LNHDA, CDR2 SQIVND (reference sequence). V was cut by 5 bases and J by 1 base, with 15 bases left in between. The CDR3 sequence is CASSEQGRASYEQYF. The CDR3 DNA is TGTGCCAGTAGTGAACAGGGTAGGGCGTCCTACGAGCAGTACTTC.

The genes are TRBV18 and TRBJ2-7; TRBD1 agrees at 7 bases. CDR1 is KGHSH, CDR2 LQKENI, per germline. The CDR3 is made up of 15 amino acids. The J segment lost 1 base and the V segment lost 5 bases, leaving 8 bases of the junction unmatched. CDR3 region: CASSSGQVGSYEQYF. CDR3 DNA: TGTGCCAGCTCATCCGGACAGGTGGGATCCTACGAGCAGTACTTC.

For the CDR3, the DNA is TGTGCCAGCAGAACAGGACAGGGAGGTCAGCCCCAGCATTTT. This codes for CASRTGQGGQPQHF. The J gene is TRBJ1-5, the V gene TRBV28, with 8 nucleotides matching TRBD1. Germline CDR1 MDHEN, CDR2 SYDVKM. With 6 bases clipped from V and 6 bases from J, the junction kept 7 bases outside the gene matches. The CDR3 is made up of 14 amino acids.